These 10 T cell receptor beta chains share one sample of origin, sequenced in a study of immune cell composition in non-small cell lung cancer. Clones were sequenced by immunoSEQ multiplex PCR, and TCRdb holds only the in-frame ones, with some missing. This table holds thousands of clones, 60% to 85% found once. Sequencing was carried out using lung tumor tissue. These receptor sequences come from a human donor with non-small cell lung cancer.

The table lists this clone with a count of one. The chain has TRBV4-3 and TRBJ2-3, with 7 bases fitting TRBD2. Trimming removed 4 bases from V and 0 bases from J; junction bases left unmatched: 1. Looked up from germline, CDR1 is LGHNA and CDR2 is YSLEER. This CDR3 has 14 residues. The CDR3 reads CASSLRESTDTQYF. In DNA, the CDR3 is TGCGCCAGCAGCCTGCGGGAGAGCACAGATACGCAGTATTTT.

This sequence joins TRBV11-2 and TRBJ2-2; D uncertain. The V gene lost 5 bases and the J gene lost 4 bases, with 11 bases spanning the gap. Germline V gene sequence: CDR1 SGHAT, CDR2 FQNNGV. This CDR3 is 14 amino acids long. The CDR3 here is CASSPRAPTGELFF. In DNA, the CDR3 is TGTGCCAGCAGCCCTAGAGCCCCCACCGGGGAGCTGTTTTTT. Full variable domain (rest looked up from reference TRBV11-2 and TRBJ2-2): EAGVAQSPRYKIIEKRQSVAFWCNPISGHATLYWYQQILGQGPKLLIQFQNNGVVDDSQLPKDRFSAERLKGVDSTLKIQPAKLEDSAVYLCASSPRAPTGELFFGEGSRLTVL.

The CDR3, as DNA: TGCGCCAGCAGCTTTAACAGGGGCACTGAAGCTTTCTTT. This translates into CASSFNRGTEAFF. The chain is built from TRBV5-1 and TRBJ1-1; 7 bases line up with TRBD1. Trimming at V came to 2 bases and at J to 4 bases, leaving 2 bases not matched to a gene. The CDR3 runs to 13 residues. In germline, CDR1 is SGHRS, CDR2 YFSETQ. The entire variable domain, with the rest obtained from reference TRBV5-1 and TRBJ1-1, is as follows: KAGVTQTPRYLIKTRGQQVTLSCSPISGHRSVSWYQQTPGQGLQFLFEYFSETQRNKGNFPGRFSGRQFSNSRSEMNVSTLELGDSALYLCASSFNRGTEAFFGQGTRLTVV.

V usage is TRBV7-3 and J usage is TRBJ1-2; D not certain. The germline V and J ends were trimmed by 3 bases and 5 bases, with 13 bases remaining between them. Looked up from germline, CDR1 is SGHTA and CDR2 is FQGTGA. The CDR3 is 14 residues long. CDR3 in DNA: TGTGCCAGCAGCTTTCCCGAGGCGGGGTATGGCTACACCTTC. Protein: CASSFPEAGYGYTF.

The V and J genes are TRBV27 and TRBJ2-5; 7 bases agree with TRBD2. CDR1 and CDR2 from the germline V gene are MNHEY and SMNVEV (reference sequence). The CDR3 is 15 residues long. Trimming removed 6 bases from V and 4 bases from J; junction bases left unmatched: 11. The DNA of the CDR3 is TGTGCCAGCAGCCCTCGGGAGGCTGGGCGAGAGACCCAGTACTTC. This codes for CASSPREAGRETQYF.

This clone was observed a single time. This chain joins TRBV19 and TRBJ1-1; D is ambiguous. This CDR3 contains 13 residues. Trimming left V 4 bases short and J 11 bases short, with 17 bases between. Looked up from germline, CDR1 is LNHDA and CDR2 is SQIVND (reference sequence). Written as DNA, the CDR3 is TGTGCCAGTAGTAAGAACGGGGAATTGGGCGCTTTCTTT. It translates to CASSKNGELGAFF.

This clone was seen only once. V usage is TRBV4-3 and J usage is TRBJ2-7, with TRBD2 as a possible D gene (5 bases). CDR1 and CDR2 from the germline V gene are LGHNA and YSLEER. V lost 0 bases and J 6 bases, leaving 15 bases between the germline ends. The CDR3 totals 15 residues. Here the CDR3 DNA reads TGCGCCAGCAGCCAAGATGACCTGCAAGGGAGCGAGCAGTACTTC. Amino acids: CASSQDDLQGSEQYF.

The V and J genes are TRBV5-1 and TRBJ2-1, with 8 nucleotides matching TRBD2. Germline V gene sequence: CDR1 SGHRS, CDR2 YFSETQ. CDR3 length: 14 residues. Trimming removed 0 bases from V and 8 bases from J; junction bases left unmatched: 4. CDR3 sequence reads: CASSLEAGGDEQFF. The DNA for the CDR3 is TGCGCCAGCAGCTTGGAGGCGGGAGGCGATGAGCAGTTCTTC. Looking up the rest from reference TRBV5-1 and TRBJ2-1 gives the full variable domain: KAGVTQTPRYLIKTRGQQVTLSCSPISGHRSVSWYQQTPGQGLQFLFEYFSETQRNKGNFPGRFSGRQFSNSRSEMNVSTLELGDSALYLCASSLEAGGDEQFFGPGTRLTVL.

The CDR3 bases are TGCGCCAGCAGCCTTAGCGGGGCCAGCACAGATACGCAGTATTTT. Translation gives CASSLSGASTDTQYF. The chain recombines TRBV4-3 with TRBJ2-3; TRBD2 matches 8 bases. Germline V gene lookup returns CDR1 LGHNA and CDR2 YSLEER. This CDR3 spans 15 amino acids. The V gene end was trimmed by 4 bases and the J gene end by 0 bases; junction bases not matched to a gene: 3.

This sequence joins TRBV11-3 and TRBJ2-7; TRBD2 agrees at 9 bases. This CDR3 spans 17 amino acids. The trim removed 0 bases at V and 7 bases at J, leaving 13 bases unmatched. In germline, CDR1 is SGHNT, CDR2 YENEEA. CDR3 nucleotides: TGTGCCAGCAGCTTAGATCCCCAGCGGGGGGTTAAGGGGGAGCAGTACTTC. It translates to CASSLDPQRGVKGEQYF.